These 4 T cell receptor beta chains were all obtained from the same sample, sequenced in a study of T cells in Graves' hyperthyroidism and ophthalmopathy. Researchers amplified the TCR beta CDR3 regions from RNA transcripts. Initially, a first-round RT-PCR of the TCR CDR3 employed the HTBI primer set. TCRdb processed the multiplex PCR reads anew with MiXCR; each CDR3 protein has one entry. The sample records 530,000 or so distinct CDR3 sequences, 35% to 55% being singletons. Sequencing was done on a sample of peripheral blood or thyroid tissue (not recorded which). These receptors originate from a young woman with Graves' hyperthyroidism.

The sample holds many counts of this clonotype. This chain uses TRBV6-1 with TRBJ2-7, with 9 bases aligning to TRBD1. V lost 8 bases, J lost 0 bases, and 8 bases stayed unmatched. Germline CDR1 and CDR2: MNHNS and SASEGT. The CDR3 loop spans 15 amino acids. The CDR3 coding sequence is TGTGCCAGCTCCGAAGAGGACAGGGGCTCCTACGAGCAGTACTTC. Translation gives CASSEEDRGSYEQYF.

The chain recombines TRBV7-9 with TRBJ1-1; no clear D gene. V dropped 5 bases and J dropped 5 bases, with 12 bases sitting between them. The germline V gene encodes CDR1 SEHNR and CDR2 FQNEAQ (reference sequence). This CDR3 comprises 13 residues. CDR3 loop: CASSRRVETEAFF. As DNA, the CDR3 is TGTGCCAGCAGCCGCCGGGTTGAGACTGAAGCTTTCTTT.

The rearrangement uses TRBV20-1 and TRBJ1-3; weak D call: TRBD1 (6 bases). The length of the CDR3 is 14 residues. Trimming shortened V by 3 bases and J by 8 bases, and 17 bases separated the two germline ends. The germline gives CDR1 DFQATT, CDR2 SNEGSKA (reference sequence). DNA for the CDR3: TGCAGTGCTAGGGAGGGGGACGCCGCATACACCATATATTTT. Protein sequence: CSAREGDAAYTIYF.

This sequence joins TRBV11-2 and TRBJ1-2; D is possibly TRBD1 (5 bases). The CDR3 contains 12 residues. Trimming shortened V by 8 bases and J by 5 bases, and 12 bases separated the two germline ends. Germline V lookup: CDR1 SGHAT, CDR2 FQNNGV. CDR3 protein: CASARQSYGYTF. CDR3 nucleotide sequence: TGTGCCAGCGCTAGACAGTCTTATGGCTACACCTTC.